This passage covers 3 T cell receptor beta chains from one sample sequenced in a study of shared clonotypes between healthy human individuals. Sequencing was performed with immunoSEQ multiplex PCR; in TCRdb, only in-frame clones are kept and a portion is missing. This sample yields roughly 2.1 million clones, of which approximately 94% are seen a single time; about 1.5% belongs to the top ten. Positive CCR7 selection of CD45RO-negative cells yielded the naive CD8 cells, and terminally differentiated effector memory CD45RA+ cells were excluded. Sequenced: naive CD8+ T cells from PBMCs. These TCRs come from a man between 18 and 29 years old in good health. Some clones in this sample may be carry-over from other donors' samples.

The genes are TRBV28 and TRBJ1-4; D not certain. Germline lookup yields CDR1 MDHEN and CDR2 SYDVKM. V shed 3 bases and J shed 0 bases, with 11 bases lying between them. This CDR3 comprises 16 residues. This CDR3 is CASSLGRVATNEKLFF. CDR3 in DNA: TGTGCCAGCAGTTTGGGCAGAGTTGCAACTAATGAAAAACTGTTTTTT.

CDR3 bases: TGTGCCAGCAGTTTATCGGGCCAGGGGGCCAAGACCCAGTACTTC. Amino acids: CASSLSGQGAKTQYF. The rearrangement joins TRBV27 to TRBJ2-5; 8 bases map to TRBD1. From germline, CDR1 is MNHEY and CDR2 SMNVEV (reference sequence). The V gene end was trimmed by 0 bases and the J gene end by 6 bases; junction bases not matched to a gene: 6. The CDR3 is 15 amino acids.

Concerning this clone: Different DNA sequences within this sample yield the same CDR3. The rearrangement links TRBV27 to TRBJ1-1; D is perhaps TRBD1 (5 bases). Trimming cost V 3 bases and J 1 base, with 9 bases left between them. The CDR3 consists of 14 residues. Germline loops: CDR1 MNHEY, CDR2 SMNVEV (reference sequence). CDR3 protein: CASSFSGANTEAFF. The CDR3, as DNA: TGTGCCAGCAGTTTTTCCGGGGCGAACACTGAAGCTTTCTTT.